The clone carrying this TCR beta chain was recorded a few times. Its antigen is still unknown. This sample is drawn from a study of T-cell reconstitution after alpha-beta-depleted transplantation in children. The study's findings and limits: Reports say that about two months after transplant, the alpha-beta T cells came out of several hundred graft clones that had expanded. A year post-transplant, T-cell counts and diversity derived mostly from newly produced T cells. From surviving recipient T cells and thymic progenitors came the high day-60 TCRbeta diversity observed in some patients.

Germline-derived CDR1 and CDR2 are MNHEY and SVGEGT. The CDR3 length is 15 residues. Trimming removed 0 bases from V and 1 base from J, with 9 bases in between. Unique molecular identifiers tagged the TCRbeta library. TCRdb re-derived calls from the PCR reads in MiXCR, one entry per CDR3 protein. The sample holds around 490,000 distinct CDR3 sequences; 10% to 12% are singletons and the top ten take 14%. The sequenced sample was PBMCs, mostly from graft donor cells, obtained 180 days after TCRalphabeta/CD19-depleted stem cell transplant. The chain employs TRBV6-2 or TRBV6-3 and TRBJ1-1, with TRBD1 as a possible D gene (5 bases). The source is a female patient aged 2-9 years who had a stem cell transplant for aplastic anemia, so the T cells may come from the graft donor. Here the CDR3 reads CASSYSGGKNTEAFF. The CDR3 nucleotides read TGTGCCAGCAGTTACTCGGGGGGGAAGAACACTGAAGCTTTCTTT.